The present T cell receptor (beta chain) was sequenced within a study of monozygotic twins with inflammatory bowel disease. This CDR3 comprises 13 residues. CDR1 and CDR2 from the germline V gene are SGHVS and FQNEAQ. Study-level points and caveats: IBD patients, compared with healthy twins, shared fewer clonotypes with others (especially with disease activity).

For this clonotype: Antigen specificity is unknown.

UMIs incorporating a 6-nucleotide sample barcode were appended by means of template switching. TCRalpha and TCRbeta cDNA underwent two nested PCRs of 16 and 9 cycles. Each CDR3 protein gets one entry in TCRdb, which reprocessed the 5' RACE reads and gives no DNA. In total, the table holds approximately 340,000 distinct CDR3 sequences. The genes are TRBV7-8 and TRBJ2-2; TCRdb calls TRBD1, which cannot be checked without DNA. This clonotype originated in a human donor with ulcerative colitis or Crohn's disease, or a healthy co-twin of an affected twin (not recorded which). The sequenced sample consisted of blood. CDR3 loop: CASSFPGSGELFF.